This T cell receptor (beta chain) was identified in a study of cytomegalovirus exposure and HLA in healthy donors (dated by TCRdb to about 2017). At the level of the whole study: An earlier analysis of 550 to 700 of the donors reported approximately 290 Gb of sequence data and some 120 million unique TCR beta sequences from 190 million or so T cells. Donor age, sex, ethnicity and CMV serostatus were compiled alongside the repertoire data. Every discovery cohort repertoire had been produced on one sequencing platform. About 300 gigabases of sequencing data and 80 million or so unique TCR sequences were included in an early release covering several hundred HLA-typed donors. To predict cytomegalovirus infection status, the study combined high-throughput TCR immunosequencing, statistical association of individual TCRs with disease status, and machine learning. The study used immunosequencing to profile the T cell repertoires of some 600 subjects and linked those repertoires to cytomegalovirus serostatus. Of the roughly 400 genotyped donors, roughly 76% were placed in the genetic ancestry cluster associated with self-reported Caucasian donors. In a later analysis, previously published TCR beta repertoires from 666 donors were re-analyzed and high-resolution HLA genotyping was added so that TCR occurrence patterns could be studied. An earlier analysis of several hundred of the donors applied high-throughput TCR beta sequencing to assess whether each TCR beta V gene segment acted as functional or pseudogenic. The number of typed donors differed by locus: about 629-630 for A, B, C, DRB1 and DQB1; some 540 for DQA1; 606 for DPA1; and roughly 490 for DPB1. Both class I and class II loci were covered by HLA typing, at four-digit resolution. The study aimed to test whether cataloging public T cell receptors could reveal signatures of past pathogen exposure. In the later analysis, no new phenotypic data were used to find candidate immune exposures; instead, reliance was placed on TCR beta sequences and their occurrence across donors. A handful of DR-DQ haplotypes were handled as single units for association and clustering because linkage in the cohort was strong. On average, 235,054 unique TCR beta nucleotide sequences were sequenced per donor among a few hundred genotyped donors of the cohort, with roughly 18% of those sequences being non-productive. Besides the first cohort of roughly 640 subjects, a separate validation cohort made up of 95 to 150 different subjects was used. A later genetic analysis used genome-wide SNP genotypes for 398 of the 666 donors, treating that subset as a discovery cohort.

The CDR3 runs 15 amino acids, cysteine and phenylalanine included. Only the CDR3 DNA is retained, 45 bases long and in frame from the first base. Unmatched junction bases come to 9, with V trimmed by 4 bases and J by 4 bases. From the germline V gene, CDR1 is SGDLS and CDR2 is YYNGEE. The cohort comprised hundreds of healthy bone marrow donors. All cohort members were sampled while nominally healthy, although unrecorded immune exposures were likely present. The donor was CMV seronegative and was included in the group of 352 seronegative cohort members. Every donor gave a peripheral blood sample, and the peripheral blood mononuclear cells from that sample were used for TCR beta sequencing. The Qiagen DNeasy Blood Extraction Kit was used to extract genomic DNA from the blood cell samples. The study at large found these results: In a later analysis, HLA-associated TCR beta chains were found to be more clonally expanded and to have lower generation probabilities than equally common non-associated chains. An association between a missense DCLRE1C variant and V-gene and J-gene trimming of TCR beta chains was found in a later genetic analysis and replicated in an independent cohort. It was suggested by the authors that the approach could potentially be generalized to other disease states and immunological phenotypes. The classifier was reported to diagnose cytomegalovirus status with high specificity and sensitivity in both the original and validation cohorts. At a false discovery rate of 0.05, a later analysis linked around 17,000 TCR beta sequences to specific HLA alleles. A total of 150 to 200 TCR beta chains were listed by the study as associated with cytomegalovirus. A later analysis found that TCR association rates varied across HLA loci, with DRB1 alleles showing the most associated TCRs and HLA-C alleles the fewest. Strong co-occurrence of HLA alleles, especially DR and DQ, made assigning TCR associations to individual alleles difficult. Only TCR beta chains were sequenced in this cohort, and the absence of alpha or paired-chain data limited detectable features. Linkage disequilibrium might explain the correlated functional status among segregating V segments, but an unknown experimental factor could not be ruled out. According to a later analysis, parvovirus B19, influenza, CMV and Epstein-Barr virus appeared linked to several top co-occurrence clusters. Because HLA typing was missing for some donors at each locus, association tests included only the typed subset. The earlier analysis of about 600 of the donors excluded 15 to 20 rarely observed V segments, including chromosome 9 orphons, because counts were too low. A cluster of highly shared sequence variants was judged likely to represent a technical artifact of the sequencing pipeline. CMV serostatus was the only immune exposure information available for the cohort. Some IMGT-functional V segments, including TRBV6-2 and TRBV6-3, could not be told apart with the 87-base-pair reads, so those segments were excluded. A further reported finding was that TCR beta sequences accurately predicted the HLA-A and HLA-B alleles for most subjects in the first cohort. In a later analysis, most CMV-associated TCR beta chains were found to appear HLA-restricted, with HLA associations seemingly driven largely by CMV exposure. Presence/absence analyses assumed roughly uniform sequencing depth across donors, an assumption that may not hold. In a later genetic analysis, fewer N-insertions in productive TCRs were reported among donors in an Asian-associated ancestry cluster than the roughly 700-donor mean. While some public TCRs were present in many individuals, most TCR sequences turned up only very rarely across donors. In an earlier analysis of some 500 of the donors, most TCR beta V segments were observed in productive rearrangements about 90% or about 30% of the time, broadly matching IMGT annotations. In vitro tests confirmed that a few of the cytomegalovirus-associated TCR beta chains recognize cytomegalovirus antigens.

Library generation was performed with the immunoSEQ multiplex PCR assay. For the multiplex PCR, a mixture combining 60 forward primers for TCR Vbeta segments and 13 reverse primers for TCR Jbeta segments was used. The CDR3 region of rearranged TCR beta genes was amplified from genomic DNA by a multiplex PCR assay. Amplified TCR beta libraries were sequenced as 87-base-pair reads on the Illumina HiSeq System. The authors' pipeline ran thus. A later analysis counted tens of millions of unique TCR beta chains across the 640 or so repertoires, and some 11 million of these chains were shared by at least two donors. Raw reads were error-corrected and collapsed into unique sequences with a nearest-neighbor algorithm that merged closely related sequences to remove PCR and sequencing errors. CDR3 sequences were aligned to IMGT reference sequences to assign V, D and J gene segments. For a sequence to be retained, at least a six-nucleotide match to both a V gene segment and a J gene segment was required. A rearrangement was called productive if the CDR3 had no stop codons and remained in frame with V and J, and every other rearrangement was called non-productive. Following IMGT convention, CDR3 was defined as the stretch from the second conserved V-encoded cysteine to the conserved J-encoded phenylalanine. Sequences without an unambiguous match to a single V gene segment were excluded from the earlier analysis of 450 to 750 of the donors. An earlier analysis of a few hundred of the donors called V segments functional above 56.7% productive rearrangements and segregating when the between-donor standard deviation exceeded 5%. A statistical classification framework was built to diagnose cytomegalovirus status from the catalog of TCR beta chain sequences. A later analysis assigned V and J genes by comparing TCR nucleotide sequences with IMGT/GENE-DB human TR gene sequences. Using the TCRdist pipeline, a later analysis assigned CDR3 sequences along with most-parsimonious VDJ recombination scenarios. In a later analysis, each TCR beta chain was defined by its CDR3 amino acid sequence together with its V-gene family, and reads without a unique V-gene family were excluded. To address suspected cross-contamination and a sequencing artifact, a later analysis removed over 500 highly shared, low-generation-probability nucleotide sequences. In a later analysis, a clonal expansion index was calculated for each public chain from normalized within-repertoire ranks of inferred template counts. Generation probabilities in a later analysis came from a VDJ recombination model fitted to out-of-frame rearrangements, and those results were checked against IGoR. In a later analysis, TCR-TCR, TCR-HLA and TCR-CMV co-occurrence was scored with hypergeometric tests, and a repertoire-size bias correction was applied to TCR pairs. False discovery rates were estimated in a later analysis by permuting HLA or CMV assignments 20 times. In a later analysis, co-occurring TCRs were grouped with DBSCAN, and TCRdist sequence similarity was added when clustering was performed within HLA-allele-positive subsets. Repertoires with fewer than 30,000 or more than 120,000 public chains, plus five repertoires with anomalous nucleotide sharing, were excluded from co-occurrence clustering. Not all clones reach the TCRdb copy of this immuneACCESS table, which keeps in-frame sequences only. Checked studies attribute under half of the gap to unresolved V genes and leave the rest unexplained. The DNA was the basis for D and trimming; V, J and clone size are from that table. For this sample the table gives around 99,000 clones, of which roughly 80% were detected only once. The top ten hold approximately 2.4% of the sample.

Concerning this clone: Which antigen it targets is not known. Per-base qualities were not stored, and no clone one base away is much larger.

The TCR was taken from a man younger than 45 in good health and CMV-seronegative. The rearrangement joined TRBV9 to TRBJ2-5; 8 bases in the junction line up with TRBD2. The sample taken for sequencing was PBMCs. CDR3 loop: CASSPGGAGLETQYF. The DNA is TGTGCCAGCAGCCCCGGGGGGGCAGGGTTAGAGACCCAGTACTTC.